This T cell receptor (beta chain) was captured by sequencing in a study of CXCR3-negative and CXCR3-positive naive CD8 T cells. General observations from the study: The study inferred TCR strength from TRB CDR3 properties and found comparable surface CD5 between naive subsets.

In germline, CDR1 is DFQATT, CDR2 SNEGSKA (reference sequence). The CDR3 sequence is 15 residues long. cDNA libraries for TRB were generated by 5' RACE incorporating UMI labels. Reprocessing the 5' RACE reads, TCRdb reports a single entry for every CDR3 protein and omits DNA. This sample contains 46,000 or so distinct CDR3 sequences. Details on this clonotype: The antigen is unknown.

The clonotype was recovered from a human donor in good health. Some clones in this sample may be carry-over from other donors' samples. Sequencing input: naive CXCR3- CD8+ T cells from blood. This sample's subset: CD45RO-CCR7+CD27+CD95- naive CD8+ T cells lacking CXCR3 (TNR3-). The V gene is TRBV20-1, the J gene TRBJ2-1; TCRdb names TRBD2, which stays unverified in the absence of DNA. CDR3 in amino acids: CSPKIETSGGNEQFF.